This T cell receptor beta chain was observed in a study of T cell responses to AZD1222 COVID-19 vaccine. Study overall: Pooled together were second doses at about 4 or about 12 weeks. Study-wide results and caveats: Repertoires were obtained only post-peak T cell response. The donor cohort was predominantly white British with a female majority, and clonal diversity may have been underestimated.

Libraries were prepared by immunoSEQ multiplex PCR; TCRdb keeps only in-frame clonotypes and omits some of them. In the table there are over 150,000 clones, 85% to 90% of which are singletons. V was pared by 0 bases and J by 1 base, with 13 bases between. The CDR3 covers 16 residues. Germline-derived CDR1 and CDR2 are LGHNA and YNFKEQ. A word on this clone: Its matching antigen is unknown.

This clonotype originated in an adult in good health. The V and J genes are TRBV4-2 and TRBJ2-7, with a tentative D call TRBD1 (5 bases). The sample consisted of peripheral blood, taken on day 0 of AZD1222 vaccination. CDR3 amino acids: CASSQEGQLISYEQYF. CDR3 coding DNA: TGTGCCAGCAGCCAAGAGGGGCAGCTCATTTCCTACGAGCAGTACTTC.